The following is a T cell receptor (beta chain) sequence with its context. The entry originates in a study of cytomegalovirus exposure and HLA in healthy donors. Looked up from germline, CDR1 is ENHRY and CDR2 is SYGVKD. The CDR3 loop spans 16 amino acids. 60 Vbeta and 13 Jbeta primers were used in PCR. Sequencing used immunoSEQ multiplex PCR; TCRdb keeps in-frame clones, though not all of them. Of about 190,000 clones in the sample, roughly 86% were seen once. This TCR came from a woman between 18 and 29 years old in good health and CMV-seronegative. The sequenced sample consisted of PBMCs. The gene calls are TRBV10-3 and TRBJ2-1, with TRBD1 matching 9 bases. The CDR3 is CAIAQTGGLVNNEQFF. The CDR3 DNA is TGTGCGATAGCCCAAACAGGGGGCCTGGTAAACAATGAGCAGTTCTTC.